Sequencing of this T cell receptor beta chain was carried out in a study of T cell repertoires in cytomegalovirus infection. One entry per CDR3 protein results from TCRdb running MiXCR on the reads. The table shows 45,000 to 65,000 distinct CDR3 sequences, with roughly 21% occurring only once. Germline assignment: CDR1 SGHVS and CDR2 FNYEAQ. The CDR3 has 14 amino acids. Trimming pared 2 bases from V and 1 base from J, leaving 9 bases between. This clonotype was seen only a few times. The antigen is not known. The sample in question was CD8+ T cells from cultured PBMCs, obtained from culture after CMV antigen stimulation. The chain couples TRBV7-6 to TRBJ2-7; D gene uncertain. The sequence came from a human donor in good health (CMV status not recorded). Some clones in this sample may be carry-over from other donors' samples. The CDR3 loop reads CASSLSSGSYEQYF. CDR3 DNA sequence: TGTGCCAGCAGCTTATCGTCAGGATCCTACGAGCAGTACTTC.